The 9 T cell receptor beta chains below come from one sample, sequenced in a study of blood T cell repertoires in COVID-19. Profiling relied on immunoSEQ multiplex PCR, and the TCRdb table lists in-frame clones only, not all of them. The sample has roughly 250,000 clones, around 88% seen once. Sequencing was performed on PBMCs or T cells enriched from blood (not recorded which). Receptors were obtained from a woman aged 40 to 50 with acute COVID-19.

This clone has just one count. V and J are TRBV4-1 and TRBJ1-3; the match to TRBD1 covers 7 bases. The length of the CDR3 is 19 residues. Germline V lookup: CDR1 MGHRA, CDR2 YSYEKL. The trim removed 2 bases at V and 0 bases at J, leaving 13 bases unmatched. CDR3 nucleotide sequence: TGCGCCAGCAGCCAAAACATAAACACGGACAGGCTCTCTGGAAACACCATATATTTT. Translating it yields CASSQNINTDRLSGNTIYF.

This clone was observed a single time. The J gene is TRBJ2-5, the V gene TRBV2, with TRBD2 matching over 7 bases. The J segment lost 5 bases and the V segment lost 3 bases, leaving 3 bases of the junction unmatched. CDR1 is SNHLY, CDR2 FYNNEI, per germline. This CDR3 is 13 amino acids long. DNA of the CDR3: TGTGCCAGCAGTGACAAGCGGGACGAGACCCAGTACTTC. Translated: CASSDKRDETQYF.

The chain employs TRBV11-2 and TRBJ2-5; D unresolved. Looked up from germline, CDR1 is SGHAT and CDR2 is FQNNGV. CDR3 size: 11 residues. Trimming removed 5 bases at V and 9 bases at J, with 10 bases between. Here the CDR3 DNA reads TGTGCCAGCAGCCCCCAGTTTTCCCAGTACTTC. This sequence encodes CASSPQFSQYF.

V is TRBV2 and J is TRBJ1-2; 9 bases align to TRBD1. J was trimmed by 7 bases and V by 4 bases; bases with no gene match: 7. This CDR3 comprises 14 residues. Germline V CDR1 and CDR2: SNHLY, FYNNEI. The CDR3 DNA sequence: TGTGCCAGCAGTGCCCGGGACAGGGAGTCTGGCTACACCTTC. Translation gives CASSARDRESGYTF.

In this sample, this clone turned up a few times. The chain is built from TRBV5-4 and TRBJ2-5; D is unresolved. Trimming stripped 3 bases from V and 5 bases from J, with 8 bases between. CDR3 size: 12 residues. The V gene's germline CDR1 is SGHNT and CDR2 YYREEE (reference sequence). CDR3 loop: CASSYPAETQYF. Written as DNA, the CDR3 is TGTGCCAGCAGCTACCCTGCGGAGACCCAGTACTTC. Using reference TRBV5-4 and TRBJ2-5 for the parts outside the CDR3, the full variable domain is ETGVTQSPTHLIKTRGQQVTLRCSSQSGHNTVSWYQQALGQGPQFIFQYYREEENGRGNFPPRFSGLQFPNYSSELNVNALELDDSALYLCASSYPAETQYFGPGTRLLVL.

The chain recombines TRBV19 with TRBJ1-3; 9 nucleotides agree with TRBD1. The ends lost 8 bases at V and 1 base at J; junction bases unmatched: 3. The V gene's germline CDR1 is LNHDA and CDR2 SQIVND (reference sequence). The CDR3 extends over 14 amino acids. The CDR3: CASGQGLSGNTIYF. In DNA form, the CDR3 reads TGTGCCAGTGGACAGGGGTTATCTGGAAACACCATATATTTT.

This rearrangement joins TRBV27 to TRBJ1-2, with D perhaps TRBD1 (6 bases). Germline V CDR1 and CDR2: MNHEY, SMNVEV (reference sequence). Trimming removed 5 bases from V and 3 bases from J, with 22 bases in between. The CDR3 is made up of 17 amino acids. CDR3 sequence reads: CASSPTKDSRGYYGYTF. CDR3 sequence (DNA): TGTGCCAGCAGTCCGACTAAGGACAGTCGGGGATACTATGGCTACACCTTC.

This clone was recorded once. This chain links TRBV11-2 with TRBJ2-3, with 7 bases matching TRBD1. The length of the CDR3 is 14 residues. Germline loops: CDR1 SGHAT, CDR2 FQNNGV. The junction had 6 bases not matched to a gene; V was cut back by 4 bases and J by 5 bases. DNA of the CDR3: TGTGCCAGCAGCTCCCGACAGGGCGGAGATACGCAGTATTTT. The encoded protein is CASSSRQGGDTQYF.

The chain is built from TRBV2 and TRBJ1-3; D uncertain. V was shortened by 6 bases and J by 8 bases, with 5 bases between the two germline ends. The CDR3 extends over 10 amino acids. CDR1 and CDR2 from the germline V gene are SNHLY and FYNNEI. This CDR3 is CASRGDTIYF. Here the CDR3 DNA reads TGTGCCAGCAGGGGAGACACCATATATTTT.